This is a list of T cell receptor beta chains from one sample in a study of PD-1 blockade in mismatch repair-deficient tumors. Data came from immunoSEQ multiplex PCR; TCRdb stores just in-frame clones and leaves some out. The sample holds under 150,000 clones; almost 90% are singletons and the top ten take 12%. This material consisted of peripheral blood, taken 70 to 72 weeks after starting pembrolizumab. All receptors come from an adult with mismatch repair-deficient cancer. Each CDR3 is given with its conserved first and last residue. D genes are given only for firm matches. Not all rows give a size; the values are once, few, many and, for expanded clones, a class.

v_gene,len,abundance,d_gene,j_gene,CDR3aa,CDR3nt
TRBV5-6,12,.,.,TRBJ2-2,CASSSGAGELFF,TGTGCCAGCAGCTCAGGGGCCGGGGAGCTGTTTTTT
TRBV9,15,.,TRBD1,TRBJ2-1,CASSVVGQGNNEQFF,TGTGCCAGCAGCGTAGTGGGACAGGGAAACAATGAGCAGTTCTTC
TRBV2,11,.,.,TRBJ2-5,CASSVRETQYF,TGTGCCAGCAGTGTGAGGGAGACCCAGTACTTC
TRBV4-1,19,.,.,TRBJ2-3,CASSQDFSPLAWNPDTQYF,TGCGCCAGCAGCCAAGATTTCTCCCCCCTAGCTTGGAACCCAGATACGCAGTATTTT
TRBV30,13,.,.,TRBJ2-4,CASSWANEGIQYF,TGTGCCTCATCCTGGGCCAACGAGGGCATTCAGTACTTC
TRBV29-1,15,.,TRBD1,TRBJ2-3,CSVEDWTGNADTQYF,TGCAGCGTTGAAGATTGGACAGGGAACGCAGATACGCAGTATTTT
TRBV11-1,12,few,.,TRBJ2-7,CASSFNSYEQYF,TGTGCCAGCAGCTTTAATTCCTACGAGCAGTACTTC
TRBV7-9,16,.,.,TRBJ2-7,CASSLEVGPRTYEQYF,TGTGCCAGCAGCTTAGAGGTTGGCCCCCGGACCTACGAGCAGTACTTC
TRBV19,16,once,TRBD1,TRBJ2-1,CASSMDRGRFYNEQFF,TGTGCCAGTAGTATGGACAGGGGGAGATTTTACAATGAGCAGTTCTTC
TRBV7-7,15,.,.,TRBJ2-2,CASSLGPGDTGELFF,TGTGCTAGCAGCTTAGGTCCAGGGGATACCGGGGAGCTGTTTTTT
TRBV7-3,14,.,TRBD1,TRBJ1-1,CASSSQGGNTEAFF,TGTGCCAGCAGCTCACAGGGGGGGAACACTGAAGCTTTCTTT
TRBV7-6,15,.,.,TRBJ2-7,CASSSASGVYYEQYF,TGTGCCAGCAGCTCCGCCTCGGGAGTTTACTACGAGCAGTACTTC
TRBV19,16,.,TRBD1,TRBJ1-5,CASSTFLTDRDQPQHF,TGTGCCAGTAGTACCTTTCTCACGGACAGGGACCAGCCCCAGCATTTT
TRBV11-2,15,once,.,TRBJ2-7,CASNPTIQRAYEQYF,TGTGCCAGCAACCCCACGATCCAACGGGCCTACGAGCAGTACTTC
TRBV7-6,14,.,.,TRBJ2-7,CASSFGQKTYEQYF,TGTGCCAGCAGCTTTGGACAGAAGACCTACGAGCAGTACTTC
TRBV11-2,14,.,TRBD1,TRBJ1-1,CASSQGQGVSEAFF,TGTGCCAGCAGCCAGGGTCAGGGGGTCTCTGAAGCTTTCTTT
TRBV11-2,15,.,TRBD2,TRBJ2-1,CASSLLAGGYNEQFF,TGTGCCAGCAGCTTATTAGCGGGAGGGTACAATGAGCAGTTCTTC
TRBV28,14,.,.,TRBJ1-1,CASSFPQGATEAFF,TGTGCCAGCAGTTTTCCACAGGGAGCCACTGAAGCTTTCTTT
TRBV6-5,16,.,TRBD2,TRBJ2-3,CASSYSLAGGTDTQYF,TGTGCCAGCAGTTACTCGCTAGCGGGAGGAACAGATACGCAGTATTTT
TRBV4-1,15,.,TRBD1,TRBJ1-4,CASSHGQGLYEKLFF,TGCGCCAGCAGCCACGGACAGGGTTTATATGAAAAACTGTTTTTT
TRBV27,13,.,.,TRBJ2-7,CASKTLSSYEQYF,TGTGCCAGCAAAACATTATCTTCCTACGAGCAGTACTTC
TRBV28,13,few,.,TRBJ1-2,CASSSKGYYGYTF,TGTGCCAGCAGTTCCAAGGGGTACTATGGCTACACCTTC
TRBV5-1,16,.,TRBD1,TRBJ2-2,CASSFPGQGMSGELFF,TGCGCCAGCAGCTTCCCGGGACAGGGTATGTCCGGGGAGCTGTTTTTT
TRBV9,17,.,TRBD1,TRBJ1-3,CASSVGGTGNSGSTIYF,TGTGCCAGCAGCGTAGGTGGGACAGGCAACTCTGGAAGCACCATATATTTT
TRBV28,14,.,.,TRBJ2-7,CASSFTGGWAEQYF,TGTGCCAGCAGTTTCACAGGTGGATGGGCCGAGCAGTACTTC
TRBV13,12,.,.,TRBJ1-5,CASSLADQPQHF,TGTGCCAGCAGCTTAGCGGATCAGCCCCAGCATTTT
TRBV30,14,.,.,TRBJ1-2,CAWSVTAHLYGYTF,TGTGCCTGGAGTGTTACAGCGCACCTGTATGGCTACACCTTC
TRBV28,14,.,.,TRBJ1-1,CASLRVPGDTEAFF,TGTGCCAGCTTAAGAGTTCCCGGGGACACTGAAGCTTTCTTT
TRBV10-2,15,.,TRBD2,TRBJ2-3,CASRLGTSGADTQYF,TGCGCCAGCAGACTAGGGACTAGCGGGGCAGATACGCAGTATTTT
TRBV6-1,15,.,TRBD2,TRBJ2-5,CASSELAGVVETQYF,TGTGCCAGCAGTGAACTAGCGGGAGTGGTGGAGACCCAGTACTTC
TRBV11-2,19,.,TRBD1,TRBJ1-1,CASSLDLGSAGGRNTEAFF,TGTGCCAGCAGCTTAGATCTCGGTTCGGCAGGGGGCAGGAACACTGAAGCTTTCTTT